The 25 T cell receptor beta chains presented below share a single source sample, sequenced in a study of blood T cell repertoires in COVID-19 (dated by TCRdb to the early 2020s). Library preparation was by the immunoSEQ multiplex PCR assay. Entries here come from immuneACCESS through TCRdb and include only in-frame sequences with V and J called. Some clones fail to appear in such tables; in the studies checked, an unresolved V gene covers under half of the shortfall, and the cause of the remainder is unknown. This sample comprises under 75,000 clones, roughly 84% of them detected only once. The ten largest clonotypes hold roughly 6% of the sample. The sample was peripheral blood. Source of these receptors: a woman between 65 and 79 years old with acute or convalescent COVID-19.

The rearrangement links TRBV9 to TRBJ2-1; 10 positions agree with TRBD2. Germline V gene sequence: CDR1 SGDLS, CDR2 YYNGEE. The CDR3 has 15 residues. V trimming: 2 bases; J trimming: 4 bases; junction bases outside the gene matches: 3. The chain's CDR3 is CASSVTSGVYNEQFF. CDR3 coding DNA: TGTGCCAGCAGCGTCACTAGCGGGGTTTACAATGAGCAGTTCTTC.

The CDR3 DNA is TGTGCCAGCAGCCCTGACTCGGACAGGTCTGGCTATGGCTACACCTTC. Translating gives CASSPDSDRSGYGYTF. The V gene is TRBV2, the J gene TRBJ1-2, with 7 nucleotides matching TRBD1. The CDR3 totals 16 residues. From germline, CDR1 is SNHLY and CDR2 FYNNEI. The ends lost 6 bases at V and 4 bases at J; junction bases unmatched: 14.

Only a few counts were recorded for this clone. The genes are TRBV7-9 and TRBJ2-5, with a weak D call TRBD1 (5 bases). Germline V gene data show CDR1 as SEHNR and CDR2 as FQNEAQ (reference sequence). Trimming cost V 7 bases and J 2 bases, with 8 bases left between them. The CDR3 contains 12 residues. CDR3 nucleotide sequence: TGTGCCAGCAAGGGGAAACAAGAGACCCAGTACTTC. Translated: CASKGKQETQYF.

J is TRBJ2-5 and V is TRBV11-3, with a tentative D call TRBD2 (6 bases). CDR1 SGHNT and CDR2 YENEEA come from the germline V gene. The ends were cut back, 4 bases at V and 5 bases at J, with 20 bases in the middle. The CDR3 is 16 amino acids. This CDR3 reads CASSYNGGSGVETQYF. The CDR3 DNA reads TGTGCCAGCAGCTACAACGGGGGAAGCGGAGTGGAGACCCAGTACTTC.

The chain has TRBV7-3 and TRBJ1-2; tentative D call: TRBD1 (5 bases). Germline assignment: CDR1 SGHTA and CDR2 FQGTGA. Trimming shortened V by 5 bases and J by 8 bases, and 18 bases separated the two germline ends. This CDR3 region has 14 residues. The CDR3 coding sequence is TGTGCCAGCAGCCGTTCCGGGACTTCAGCCGGCTACACCTTC. Translating gives CASSRSGTSAGYTF.

The chain has TRBV19 and TRBJ1-5; TRBD1 might be the D (6 bases). Germline CDR1 is LNHDA and CDR2 is SQIVND (reference sequence). Trimming took off 2 bases at V and 6 bases at J, with 26 bases between the two ends. CDR3 length equals 19 residues. This CDR3 reads CASSIRPGTSEGMSQPQHF. The CDR3 DNA reads TGTGCCAGTAGTATAAGACCCGGGACAAGCGAGGGGATGAGTCAGCCCCAGCATTTT. The variable domain in full, completed from reference TRBV19 and TRBJ1-5, reads DGGITQSPKYLFRKEGQNVTLSCEQNLNHDAMYWYRQDPGQGLRLIYYSQIVNDFQKGDIAEGYSVSREKKESFPLTVTSAQKNPTAFYLCASSIRPGTSEGMSQPQHFGDGTRLSIL.

This clone occurred a few times. The genes are TRBV5-1 and TRBJ1-1; D gene unclear. CDR1 is SGHRS, CDR2 YFSETQ, per germline. Trimming pared 0 bases from V and 9 bases from J, leaving 15 bases between. CDR3 length equals 14 residues. CDR3 nucleotides: TGCGCCAGCAGCTTGGTTTCGGGAGATCCAAAAGCTTTCTTT. Its translation: CASSLVSGDPKAFF.

The chain recombines TRBV10-3 with TRBJ1-5; D is perhaps TRBD1 (5 bases). The germline V and J ends were trimmed by 3 bases and 7 bases, with 10 bases remaining between them. CDR1 is ENHRY, CDR2 SYGVKD, per germline. This CDR3 contains 13 residues. CDR3 DNA sequence: TGTGCCATCAGTGATTCAGGGAACCAGCCCCAGCATTTT. Translated, it gives CAISDSGNQPQHF.

In its sample, this clone was seen a few times. The chain couples TRBV6-5 to TRBJ2-7; perhaps TRBD2 as D (6 bases). Germline V gives CDR1 MNHEY, CDR2 SVGAGI. The V gene lost 2 bases and the J gene lost 7 bases, with 9 bases spanning the gap. The CDR3 contains 12 residues. This CDR3 reads CASSYRGREQYF. CDR3 nucleotide sequence: TGTGCCAGCAGTTACCGGGGGAGGGAGCAGTACTTC.

The rearrangement uses TRBV18 and TRBJ2-2; 8 bases are shared with TRBD2. The CDR3 sequence is 19 residues long. Germline CDR1 is KGHSH and CDR2 is LQKENI. V shed 0 bases and J 4 bases; nucleotides not matched to a gene: 13. CDR3 in DNA: TGTGCCAGCTCACCACCGGATTATCTAGGACTAGCAAGCACCGGGGAGCTGTTTTTT. Translated, it gives CASSPPDYLGLASTGELFF.

J is TRBJ2-1 and V is TRBV5-1, with 7 bases fitting TRBD2. The CDR3 runs to 14 residues. Germline trimming cut 0 bases from V and 9 bases from J; bases unmatched to any gene: 6. The germline CDR1 and CDR2 sequences are SGHRS and YFSETQ. The CDR3: CASSLGLAFFEQFF. The CDR3 nucleotides read TGCGCCAGCAGCTTGGGACTAGCTTTTTTTGAGCAGTTCTTC.

This clone was counted a few times. The chain links TRBV28 to TRBJ1-5, with a tentative D call TRBD1 (6 bases). CDR1 is MDHEN, CDR2 SYDVKM, per germline. The CDR3 sequence is 15 residues long. Between the trimmed V and J ends, which lost 6 bases and 2 bases, there was a span of 14 bases. CDR3 protein: CASSPGGARNQPQHF. The DNA of the CDR3 is TGTGCCAGCAGCCCTGGGGGGGCCCGCAATCAGCCCCAGCATTTT.

J is TRBJ1-4 and V is TRBV6-6, with no clear D. This CDR3 has 15 amino acids. The germline V gene encodes CDR1 MNHNY and CDR2 SVGAGI (reference sequence). Trimming left V 1 base short and J 0 bases short, with 6 bases between. The CDR3 sequence: CASSYFGPTNEKLFF. The CDR3 DNA sequence: TGTGCCAGCAGTTACTTCGGTCCAACTAATGAAAAACTGTTTTTT.

This clone was seen a single time. V usage is TRBV6-5 and J usage is TRBJ1-2, with D unclear. The CDR3 consists of 16 residues. Between the trimmed V and J ends, which lost 2 bases and 1 base, there was a span of 14 bases. CDR1 is MNHEY and CDR2 is SVGAGI in the germline V gene. CDR3 DNA sequence: TGTGCCAGCAGTTACAAGTGGCAGGCTCTTAACTATGGCTACACCTTC. Its translation is CASSYKWQALNYGYTF.

V and J are TRBV27 and TRBJ1-5; D unclear. The ends were cut back, 5 bases at V and 4 bases at J, with 18 bases in the middle. Germline-derived CDR1 and CDR2 are MNHEY and SMNVEV (reference sequence). The CDR3 has 16 amino acids. The CDR3, as DNA: TGTGCCAGCAGTACCGTCAGGTCCGAAATTAATCAGCCCCAGCATTTT. Translated, it gives CASSTVRSEINQPQHF.

As to this clone: Other DNA sequences of this sample code for an identical CDR3. The J gene is TRBJ2-5, the V gene TRBV7-9; TRBD1 is a possible D gene (6 bases). This CDR3 contains 14 residues. Deletions cut 4 bases from V and 1 base from J, with 10 bases between. CDR1 and CDR2 from the germline V gene are SEHNR and FQNEAQ (reference sequence). The CDR3 loop is CASSSGQIQETQYF. CDR3 nucleotide sequence: TGTGCCAGCAGCTCTGGACAGATCCAAGAGACCCAGTACTTC.

The chain carries TRBV10-1 and TRBJ2-5, with D uncertain. V dropped 5 bases and J dropped 3 bases, with 7 bases sitting between them. The germline CDR1 and CDR2 sequences are WNHNN and SYGVQD (reference sequence). This CDR3 spans 12 amino acids. CDR3 nucleotide sequence: TGCGCCAGCAGTTCAGGAAAAGAGACCCAGTACTTC. Translated: CASSSGKETQYF.

The V call is TRBV5-4, the J call TRBJ2-1, with TRBD2 matching 10 bases. J was trimmed by 7 bases and V by 3 bases; bases with no gene match: 10. The CDR3 has 16 residues. Germline lookup yields CDR1 SGHNT and CDR2 YYREEE (reference sequence). CDR3 nucleotide sequence: TGTGCCAGCAGCTCCCGGGGTAGCGGGGGGTTTAATGAGCAGTTCTTC. This codes for CASSSRGSGGFNEQFF.

The gene calls are TRBV4-3 and TRBJ1-4; 12 bases are shared with TRBD1. This CDR3 spans 15 amino acids. V lost 1 base, J lost 8 bases, and 2 bases stayed unmatched. Per the germline V gene, CDR1 is LGHNA and CDR2 is YSLEER. The CDR3 DNA sequence: TGCGCCAGCAGCCAAGTGGGACAGGGGGCAGAAAAACTGTTTTTT. It encodes CASSQVGQGAEKLFF.

The gene calls are TRBV9 and TRBJ2-1, with 8 bases that match TRBD2. CDR1 and CDR2 from the germline V gene are SGDLS and YYNGEE. The J segment lost 7 bases and the V segment lost 4 bases, leaving 13 bases of the junction unmatched. The length of the CDR3 is 16 residues. The CDR3 protein is CASSKPPGGAGNEQFF. The CDR3 DNA reads TGTGCCAGCAGCAAGCCCCCCGGGGGGGCAGGAAATGAGCAGTTCTTC.

This clone showed up just a few times. The chain joins TRBV2 to TRBJ2-3, with unresolved D. CDR1 SNHLY and CDR2 FYNNEI come from the germline V gene. The V gene lost 6 bases and the J gene lost 6 bases, with 7 bases spanning the gap. The CDR3 sequence is 11 residues long. CDR3 residues: CASRASDTQYF. The DNA of the CDR3 is TGTGCCAGCAGGGCCTCGGATACGCAGTATTTT.

This rearrangement joins TRBV5-8 to TRBJ2-1, with D maybe TRBD2 (6 bases). Trimming shortened V by 7 bases and J by 8 bases, and 16 bases separated the two germline ends. The V gene's germline CDR1 is SGHTS and CDR2 YDEGEE. The CDR3 has 13 residues. CDR3 nucleotides: TGTGCCAGCGAAAAATTACGCGGGGATGAGCAGTTCTTC. It specifies CASEKLRGDEQFF.

The V gene is TRBV4-1, the J gene TRBJ1-3; D gene uncertain. Looked up from germline, CDR1 is MGHRA and CDR2 is YSYEKL. The CDR3 is 15 amino acids. V was clipped by 1 base and J by 0 bases, with 7 bases between them. CDR3 DNA sequence: TGCGCCAGCAGCCAAGTGTCTACCTCTGGAAACACCATATATTTT. Protein product: CASSQVSTSGNTIYF.

This clone has just a few counts. CDR3 residues: CASSILAGDTYEQYF. In DNA form, the CDR3 reads TGTGCCAGTAGTATACTAGCGGGGGACACCTACGAGCAGTACTTC. The J gene is TRBJ2-7, the V gene TRBV19, with TRBD2 matching 10 bases. Looked up from germline, CDR1 is LNHDA and CDR2 is SQIVND (reference sequence). The CDR3 is 15 residues long. V was clipped by 2 bases and J by 2 bases; unmatched bases: 3.

V is TRBV7-9 and J is TRBJ2-1, with D possibly matching TRBD1 (6 bases). Germline CDR1 SEHNR, CDR2 FQNEAQ (reference sequence). The V and J ends lost 5 bases and 2 bases respectively, with 13 bases between them. The CDR3 has 15 amino acids. The CDR3 DNA reads as TGTGCCAGCAGCCGTGCAGGGGATACCTACAATGAGCAGTTCTTC. Translation: CASSRAGDTYNEQFF.